These 31 T cell receptor beta chains share one sample of origin, sequenced in a study of long-term antiretroviral therapy in people with HIV (dated by TCRdb to between 2021 and 2024). The immunoSEQ hsTCRB v3.0 assay was used at survey level resolution to sequence the TRB variable region. TCRdb mirrors the immuneACCESS table, restricted to in-frame sequences. Some clones are absent from its copies; in checked studies, under half trace to an unresolved V gene, and the reason for the others is unknown. The table for this sample lists 25,000 to 30,000 clones; around 84% of them were counted only once. Approximately 4.8% of the sample goes to the ten largest clones. Sequenced here: unsorted PBMCs, sampled 0.8 years after starting antiretroviral therapy. The receptors were sampled from a woman aged 25 to 45 with HIV.

The gene calls are TRBV11-2 and TRBJ2-5; D is possibly TRBD2 (6 bases). This CDR3 is built from 16 residues. V lost 5 bases and J 5 bases, leaving 21 bases between the germline ends. CDR1 and CDR2 from the germline V gene are SGHAT and FQNNGV. DNA of the CDR3: TGTGCCAGCAGCCAGGATGGCGGGGCGGGCGGGGAGACCCAGTACTTC. This translates into CASSQDGGAGGETQYF.

The J gene is TRBJ1-5, the V gene TRBV7-8; D not resolved. V dropped 1 base and J dropped 5 bases, with 6 bases sitting between them. The CDR3 is 13 amino acids. Germline V CDR1 and CDR2: SGHVS, FQNEAQ. The CDR3 coding sequence is TGTGCCAGCAGCTTAGATGACCATCAGCCCCAGCATTTT. It is translated as CASSLDDHQPQHF.

The J gene is TRBJ1-2, the V gene TRBV21-1; TRBD1 is taken as the D call from the table, unchecked against the DNA. TRBV21-1 is a documented pseudogene. The length of the CDR3 is 11 residues. The CDR3 loop is CASSKQRTETF. CDR3 DNA sequence: TGTGCCAGCAGCAAACAACGGACAGAGACCTTC.

This sequence joins TRBV9 and TRBJ1-3; the D gene is possibly TRBD1 (6 bases). The germline CDR1 and CDR2 sequences are SGDLS and YYNGEE. Trimming left V 4 bases short and J 0 bases short, with 14 bases between. The CDR3 totals 16 residues. The CDR3 DNA reads TGTGCCAGCAGCACCTCGGGGGGCGGCTCTGGAAACACCATATATTTT. It encodes CASSTSGGGSGNTIYF.

The rearrangement uses TRBV4-1 and TRBJ2-3; D ambiguous. CDR3 length: 12 residues. V was pared by 6 bases and J by 3 bases, with 7 bases between. CDR1 and CDR2 (germline): MGHRA, YSYEKL. The CDR3 DNA follows: TGCGCCAGCAGTGATTGGACAGATACGCAGTATTTT. Encoded protein: CASSDWTDTQYF.

The J gene is TRBJ1-2, the V gene TRBV19; possibly TRBD1 for D (5 bases). Germline V lookup: CDR1 LNHDA, CDR2 SQIVND (reference sequence). This CDR3 is built from 14 residues. Deletions cut 1 base from V and 4 bases from J, with 10 bases between. CDR3 in DNA: TGTGCCAGTAGTATAGTAGGGGCCGGCTATGGCTACACCTTC. Its protein is CASSIVGAGYGYTF.

The chain has TRBV4-1 and TRBJ1-3; weak D call: TRBD1 (6 bases). Trimming cost V 3 bases and J 1 base, with 10 bases left between them. The CDR3 covers 15 residues. The germline gives CDR1 MGHRA, CDR2 YSYEKL. The CDR3 loop is CASSHQGGSGNTIYF. CDR3 bases: TGCGCCAGCAGCCACCAAGGGGGATCTGGAAACACCATATATTTT.

The sample holds one count of this clone. The genes are TRBV5-5 and TRBJ2-3; no reliable D call. Per germline, CDR1 SGHKS and CDR2 YYEKEE (reference sequence). The CDR3 is made up of 12 amino acids. V gave up 0 bases and J gave up 14 bases, with 13 bases separating them. CDR3 DNA: TGTGCCAGCAGCTTGGAATTTGGCCTCCCGTATTTT. Amino acid sequence: CASSLEFGLPYF.

The V call is TRBV4-2, the J call TRBJ1-2; TRBD1 matches 9 bases. The CDR3 loop spans 16 amino acids. In germline, CDR1 is LGHNA, CDR2 YNFKEQ. V was pared by 0 bases and J by 4 bases, with 6 bases of the junction left unmatched. The CDR3 is CASSQDNRGQVYGYTF. CDR3 DNA sequence: TGTGCCAGCAGCCAAGATAACAGGGGGCAGGTCTATGGCTACACCTTC.

The chain links TRBV6-1 to TRBJ1-6; D uncertain. The CDR3 is 12 amino acids. Germline V gene lookup returns CDR1 MNHNS and CDR2 SASEGT. Trimming took off 5 bases at V and 7 bases at J, with 6 bases between the two ends. CDR3 protein: CASSNQNSPLHF. The CDR3 DNA sequence: TGTGCCAGCAGTAATCAGAATTCACCCCTCCACTTT.

The gene calls are TRBV28 and TRBJ2-7; D is possibly TRBD1 (6 bases). The V gene lost 5 bases and the J gene lost 4 bases, with 9 bases spanning the gap. Germline CDR1 MDHEN, CDR2 SYDVKM. This CDR3 has 12 amino acids. CDR3 bases: TGTGCCAGCAGTCGCAGGGGATACGAGCAGTACTTC. This translates into CASSRRGYEQYF.

This rearrangement joins TRBV6-6 to TRBJ1-3, with TRBD1 matching 7 bases. Per germline, CDR1 MNHNY and CDR2 SVGAGI (reference sequence). CDR3 length: 13 residues. The trim removed 10 bases at V and 0 bases at J, leaving 3 bases unmatched. The CDR3 loop reads CATRQGSGNTIYF. CDR3 nucleotides: TGTGCCACCCGACAGGGCTCTGGAAACACCATATATTTT.

The CDR3 bases are TGCGCCAGCAGCTTAGGCCCCGGCGGAGGGAAAGGCACAGATACGCAGTATTTT. Its translation: CASSLGPGGGKGTDTQYF. The V gene is TRBV5-1, the J gene TRBJ2-3, with D possibly TRBD2 on 6 matching bases. The V gene lost 2 bases and the J gene lost 1 base, with 20 bases spanning the gap. Germline CDR1 is SGHRS and CDR2 is YFSETQ. The CDR3 spans 18 residues.

This chain connects TRBV4-2 to TRBJ1-2; D is ambiguous. V lost 4 bases to trimming and J lost 3 bases, with 15 bases between them. The CDR3 consists of 15 residues. Germline V lookup: CDR1 LGHNA, CDR2 YNFKEQ. The CDR3 DNA is TGTGCCAGCAGCCCCGACAACACCGAATACTATGGCTACACCTTC. It is translated as CASSPDNTEYYGYTF.

V and J are TRBV6-5 and TRBJ2-5, with TRBD2 as a possible D gene (6 bases). This CDR3 region has 13 residues. The germline V and J ends were trimmed by 4 bases and 5 bases, with 11 bases remaining between them. Germline V lookup: CDR1 MNHEY, CDR2 SVGAGI. The CDR3 bases are TGTGCCAGCAGTTTTGGCGGGGTTGAGACCCAGTACTTC. It specifies CASSFGGVETQYF.

V gene TRBV11-2 combines with J gene TRBJ1-3; possible D gene TRBD1, 5 bases. Germline V gene sequence: CDR1 SGHAT, CDR2 FQNNGV. The CDR3 length is 14 residues. V dropped 3 bases and J dropped 8 bases, with 14 bases sitting between them. The CDR3 is CASSLDYAGDTIYF. The CDR3 DNA is TGTGCCAGCAGCTTGGATTACGCGGGGGACACCATATATTTT. Supplemented by reference TRBV11-2 and TRBJ1-3, the full variable domain reads EAGVAQSPRYKIIEKRQSVAFWCNPISGHATLYWYQQILGQGPKLLIQFQNNGVVDDSQLPKDRFSAERLKGVDSTLKIQPAKLEDSAVYLCASSLDYAGDTIYFGEGSWLTVV.

The chain links TRBV2 to TRBJ2-3; possibly TRBD2 for D (6 bases). Trimming shortened V by 6 bases and J by 5 bases, and 15 bases separated the two germline ends. CDR1 and CDR2 (germline): SNHLY, FYNNEI. The CDR3 is 14 amino acids. The CDR3: CASRLGRGIDTQYF. DNA for the CDR3: TGTGCCAGCAGATTGGGACGGGGGATAGATACGCAGTATTTT.

This clone was observed a few times. This chain joins TRBV19 and TRBJ1-2; D is possibly TRBD1 (5 bases). The CDR3 loop spans 16 amino acids. Between the trimmed V and J ends, which lost 3 bases and 6 bases, there was a span of 20 bases. CDR1 is LNHDA and CDR2 is SQIVND in the germline V gene (reference sequence). This CDR3 reads CASSMMAGLPRDGYTF. Written as DNA, the CDR3 is TGTGCCAGTAGTATGATGGCAGGGCTACCGCGGGATGGCTACACCTTC.

This chain connects TRBV5-1 to TRBJ1-4; D remains unclear. Germline values: CDR1 SGHRS, CDR2 YFSETQ. The germline V and J ends were trimmed by 4 bases and 10 bases, with 17 bases remaining between them. The CDR3 runs to 14 residues. The CDR3 nucleotides read TGCGCCAGCAGCCTCGGGCCCTTTAGCCGAAAACTGTTTTTT. Translated, it gives CASSLGPFSRKLFF.

The chain is built from TRBV10-1 and TRBJ2-5; no firm D call. With 3 bases removed from V and 3 bases from J, the gap between germline ends came to 17 bases. In germline, CDR1 is WNHNN, CDR2 SYGVQD (reference sequence). This CDR3 contains 16 residues. In DNA form, the CDR3 reads TGCGCCAGCAGTGATAGTTCCCTACCCCGAAAAGAGACCCAGTACTTC. It is translated as CASSDSSLPRKETQYF.

This chain connects TRBV30 to TRBJ1-2, with D maybe TRBD1 (5 bases). This CDR3 has 13 residues. The germline V gene has CDR1 GTSNPN and CDR2 SVGIG (reference sequence). Trimming left V 6 bases short and J 8 bases short, with 19 bases between. This CDR3 is CACPMRDRGGYTF. In DNA, the CDR3 is TGTGCCTGCCCGATGAGGGACCGAGGCGGCTACACCTTC.

This clone was seen once. The rearrangement links TRBV4-1 to TRBJ2-7, with a weak D call TRBD1 (6 bases). Trimming removed 4 bases from V and 6 bases from J, with 16 bases in between. This CDR3 is 14 amino acids long. CDR1 MGHRA and CDR2 YSYEKL come from the germline V gene. CDR3 nucleotides: TGCGCCAGCAGCCCCCGTGGGGGCTTTGGCGAGCAGTACGTC. This codes for CASSPRGGFGEQYV.

This clone was seen once. This chain connects TRBV19 to TRBJ2-1, with 7 bases aligning to TRBD2. The CDR3 runs 15 residues. Losses at the gene ends were 1 base for V and 9 bases for J; bases not matched to a gene: 9. Germline V gene data show CDR1 as LNHDA and CDR2 as SQIVND (reference sequence). In DNA, the CDR3 is TGTGCCAGTAGTATAGGGCTAGCGGTGAATCTTGAGCAGTTCTTC. Its protein is CASSIGLAVNLEQFF.

This clone was seen a single time. The chain employs TRBV5-1 and TRBJ2-5, with 9 bases fitting TRBD1. After removal of 4 bases from V and 1 base from J, the junction contained 8 bases not matched to a gene. The CDR3 length is 16 residues. The germline gives CDR1 SGHRS, CDR2 YFSETQ. CDR3 in amino acids: CASSETGGPSQETQYF. The CDR3 nucleotides are TGCGCCAGCAGCGAGACAGGGGGTCCGTCCCAAGAGACCCAGTACTTC.

J is TRBJ1-6 and V is TRBV7-3; D ambiguous. Germline-derived CDR1 and CDR2 are SGHTA and FQGTGA. The ends were cut back, 2 bases at V and 1 base at J, with 6 bases in the middle. This CDR3 has 15 amino acids. The CDR3 sequence is CASSLGVSYNSPLHF. The CDR3, as DNA: TGTGCCAGCAGCTTAGGGGTTTCCTATAATTCACCCCTCCACTTT. The full variable domain, completed using reference TRBV7-3 and TRBJ1-6, is GAGVSQTPSNKVTEKGKYVELRCDPISGHTALYWYRQSLGQGPEFLIYFQGTGAADDSGLPNDRFFAVRPEGSVSTLKIQRTERGDSAVYLCASSLGVSYNSPLHFGNGTRLTVT.

CDR3 nucleotides: TGTGCCAGCAGCTGGGACAGGAGTAATGAAAAACTGTTTTTT. This codes for CASSWDRSNEKLFF. This rearrangement joins TRBV5-4 to TRBJ1-4; 8 nucleotides align to TRBD1. V lost 3 bases, J lost 4 bases, and 2 bases stayed unmatched. The CDR3 is 14 amino acids. Germline lookup yields CDR1 SGHNT and CDR2 YYREEE (reference sequence).

This sequence joins TRBV5-8 and TRBJ1-1; 7 positions match TRBD1. CDR1 is SGHTS, CDR2 YDEGEE, per germline. The CDR3 has 18 amino acids. J gave up 0 bases and V 0 bases, and 11 bases lay outside the gene matches. In nucleotides, the CDR3 is TGTGCCAGCAGCTTGGGGGCTATAGGACAGGCCATGAACACTGAAGCTTTCTTT. Amino acids: CASSLGAIGQAMNTEAFF.

This clone was found a few times. The genes are TRBV15 and TRBJ1-5; 10 nucleotides align to TRBD1. J gave up 5 bases and V 8 bases, and 12 bases lay outside the gene matches. Per germline, CDR1 LNHNV and CDR2 YYDKDF (reference sequence). This CDR3 contains 16 residues. The CDR3 loop reads CATQGQGGLGDQPQHF. The CDR3 coding sequence is TGTGCCACCCAAGGACAGGGGGGACTGGGGGATCAGCCCCAGCATTTT.

The chain links TRBV5-1 to TRBJ2-4, with TRBD2 matching 12 bases. The CDR3 is 18 amino acids. Per germline, CDR1 SGHRS and CDR2 YFSETQ. Trimming cost V 3 bases and J 4 bases; bases outside gene matches: 11. CDR3 sequence: CASSSERLGLAGKNIQYF. DNA of the CDR3: TGCGCCAGCAGCTCGGAACGCCTAGGACTAGCGGGGAAAAACATTCAGTACTTC.

This chain uses TRBV10-3 with TRBJ1-1, with 8 bases fitting TRBD1. V gave up 5 bases and J gave up 1 base; unmatched junction bases: 6. In germline, CDR1 is ENHRY, CDR2 SYGVKD. CDR3 length equals 15 residues. The DNA for the CDR3 is TGTGCCATCAGTAGGATGGGACAGGCGAACACTGAAGCTTTCTTT. The encoded protein is CAISRMGQANTEAFF.

V usage is TRBV29-1 and J usage is TRBJ2-3; 8 positions agree with TRBD2. The germline V gene has CDR1 SQVTM and CDR2 ANQGSEA. The CDR3 totals 14 residues. The V segment lost 4 bases and the J segment 5 bases; nucleotides outside the gene matches: 8. For the CDR3, the DNA is TGCAGCGTTGGGGAGGGGCTAGCGGGAGATACGCAGTATTTT. It encodes CSVGEGLAGDTQYF.